These 3 T cell receptor beta chains originate from one sample sequenced in a study of T-cell reconstitution after alpha-beta-depleted transplantation in children. As it was prepared, the TCRbeta library received unique molecular identifiers. TCRdb re-called the PCR reads through MiXCR, storing one row per CDR3 protein. The sample holds 600,000 to 700,000 distinct CDR3 sequences; over 15% are singletons and the top ten take around 0.96%. The material sequenced was PBMCs from the stem cell graft donor, taken from the stem cell graft. The receptors stem from a human donor who donated a stem cell graft to a child with acute myeloid leukemia.

This clonotype was observed many times. The chain recombines TRBV20-1 with TRBJ2-3, with 10 bases matching TRBD2. Germline loops: CDR1 DFQATT, CDR2 SNEGSKA (reference sequence). The CDR3 has 15 amino acids. V shed 4 bases and J 7 bases; nucleotides not matched to a gene: 11. The CDR3 DNA is TGCAGTGCTAACCCAGGGACTAGCGCCGTAAATACGCAGTATTTT. It specifies CSANPGTSAVNTQYF.

The chain recombines TRBV7-8 with TRBJ2-3; TRBD2 matches 7 bases. Germline values: CDR1 SGHVS, CDR2 FQNEAQ. With 0 bases clipped from V and 3 bases from J, the junction kept 6 bases outside the gene matches. The CDR3 is made up of 16 amino acids. This chain's CDR3 is CASSLAGRGVTDTQYF. CDR3 DNA: TGTGCCAGCAGCTTAGCGGGACGGGGGGTGACAGATACGCAGTATTTT.

The chain is built from TRBV7-9 and TRBJ2-7; D is possibly TRBD1 (7 bases). The CDR3 totals 16 residues. Trimming left V 5 bases short and J 1 base short, with 18 bases between. Germline V gene lookup returns CDR1 SEHNR and CDR2 FQNEAQ (reference sequence). DNA for the CDR3: TGTGCCAGCAGCCCAGCGGACTACAGGGGTTCCTACGAGCAGTACGTC. Amino acid sequence: CASSPADYRGSYEQYV.